Below are 23 T cell receptor beta chains sequenced from a single sample in a study of blood T cell repertoires in COVID-19. Method: immunoSEQ multiplex PCR; TCRdb's copy keeps in-frame clones and lacks some. The table includes roughly 110,000 clones, around 78% detected once. Material: peripheral blood. These receptors all stem from a man older than 75 with COVID-19, enrolled during active disease.

The rearrangement uses TRBV28 and TRBJ1-2; the D gene is possibly TRBD1 (6 bases). Germline V gives CDR1 MDHEN, CDR2 SYDVKM. CDR3 length: 15 residues. Trimming stripped 2 bases from V and 2 bases from J, with 12 bases between. CDR3 sequence reads: CASSLRGISNYGYTF. The CDR3 DNA reads TGTGCCAGCAGTTTAAGGGGGATCAGCAACTATGGCTACACCTTC.

The chain joins TRBV9 to TRBJ1-4, with a weak D call TRBD1 (5 bases). With 0 bases removed from V and 7 bases from J, the gap between germline ends came to 19 bases. The CDR3 totals 17 residues. Germline V gives CDR1 SGDLS, CDR2 YYNGEE. The CDR3 reads CASSVGSSRVGCEKLFF. DNA for the CDR3: TGTGCCAGCAGCGTAGGTTCAAGCAGGGTAGGTTGTGAAAAACTGTTTTTT.

The chain combines TRBV7-9 with TRBJ2-1; perhaps TRBD2 as D (5 bases). Germline V CDR1 and CDR2: SEHNR, FQNEAQ (reference sequence). Trimming shortened V by 3 bases and J by 9 bases, and 12 bases separated the two germline ends. This CDR3 region has 13 residues. The CDR3 is CASSFMGDGEQFF. The CDR3 nucleotides read TGTGCCAGCAGCTTTATGGGAGACGGTGAGCAGTTCTTC.

J is TRBJ1-1 and V is TRBV9; the D gene is possibly TRBD1 (6 bases). V was shortened by 5 bases and J by 4 bases, with 15 bases between the two germline ends. The CDR3 is 14 amino acids. CDR1 SGDLS and CDR2 YYNGEE come from the germline V gene. Here the CDR3 reads CASSIQGWGTEAFF. The CDR3 region has the DNA TGTGCCAGCAGTATACAGGGTTGGGGCACTGAAGCTTTCTTT.

The V gene is TRBV6-5, the J gene TRBJ1-3; D not certain. The CDR3 runs to 15 residues. CDR1 is MNHEY, CDR2 SVGAGI, per germline. V lost 0 bases, J lost 0 bases, and 6 bases lay in between. Here the CDR3 reads CASSYSQDSGNTIYF. CDR3 nucleotides: TGTGCCAGCAGTTACTCCCAGGACTCTGGAAACACCATATATTTT.

V and J are TRBV6-2 or TRBV6-3 and TRBJ2-1; 9 positions agree with TRBD1. Losses at the gene ends were 5 bases for V and 8 bases for J; bases not matched to a gene: 10. Germline-derived CDR1 and CDR2 are MNHEY and SVGEGT. The CDR3 covers 15 residues. The CDR3 loop is CASSRTGTGTDEQFF. The CDR3 coding sequence is TGTGCCAGCAGTCGCACCGGGACAGGGACTGATGAGCAGTTCTTC.

This chain uses TRBV27 with TRBJ2-7, with a possible D match to TRBD1 (6 bases). Trimming cost V 6 bases and J 3 bases, with 21 bases left between them. The length of the CDR3 is 16 residues. The germline V gene has CDR1 MNHEY and CDR2 SMNVEV (reference sequence). CDR3 DNA: TGTGCCAGCAGCTATGGGGACACCCCGCCTGGCTACGAGCAGTACTTC. Translation gives CASSYGDTPPGYEQYF.

The rearrangement links TRBV7-9 to TRBJ2-1, with D perhaps matching TRBD1 (5 bases). CDR1 and CDR2 (germline): SEHNR, FQNEAQ (reference sequence). CDR3 length: 15 amino acids. With 5 bases removed from V and 3 bases from J, the gap between germline ends came to 14 bases. The CDR3 loop reads CASSPLLQGYNEQFF. The CDR3 coding sequence is TGTGCCAGCAGCCCCCTTCTTCAGGGCTACAATGAGCAGTTCTTC.

This clone was observed once. The chain uses TRBV4-1 and TRBJ2-5, with D tentatively TRBD2 (5 bases). Looked up from germline, CDR1 is MGHRA and CDR2 is YSYEKL. The CDR3 loop spans 17 amino acids. Trimming left V 0 bases short and J 0 bases short, with 14 bases between. The CDR3 DNA is TGCGCCAGCAGCCAAGAGGGAGAGGGAAGGGACCAAGAGACCCAGTACTTC. Protein sequence: CASSQEGEGRDQETQYF.

The chain has TRBV7-2 and TRBJ2-5, with D maybe TRBD2 (6 bases). CDR1 and CDR2 from the germline V gene are SGHTA and FQGNSA. Trimming stripped 1 base from V and 1 base from J, with 13 bases between. The CDR3 runs to 16 residues. CDR3 sequence reads: CASSLGAGSFQETQYF. DNA of the CDR3: TGTGCCAGCAGCTTAGGGGCGGGGAGCTTCCAAGAGACCCAGTACTTC.

The chain combines TRBV19 with TRBJ1-2, with 9 bases matching TRBD1. In germline, CDR1 is LNHDA, CDR2 SQIVND (reference sequence). The V segment lost 4 bases and the J segment 4 bases; nucleotides outside the gene matches: 7. The CDR3 has 15 amino acids. CDR3: CASSKGTGISYGYTF. The CDR3 DNA follows: TGTGCCAGTAGTAAGGGGACAGGGATCTCCTATGGCTACACCTTC.

This clone was found a few times. V and J are TRBV7-3 and TRBJ1-2, with 7 bases that match TRBD1. Looked up from germline, CDR1 is SGHTA and CDR2 is FQGTGA. The V segment lost 3 bases and the J segment 5 bases; nucleotides outside the gene matches: 9. The CDR3 covers 15 residues. The CDR3 loop is CASSFTGTVRYGYTF. CDR3 coding DNA: TGTGCCAGCAGCTTTACCGGGACAGTTAGATATGGCTACACCTTC.

The CDR3 bases are TGTGCCAGCAGTTCTCCAGGGGTTTCCTACGAGCAGTACTTC. Protein sequence: CASSSPGVSYEQYF. The rearrangement uses TRBV6-5 and TRBJ2-7; the D gene is possibly TRBD1 (6 bases). This CDR3 comprises 14 residues. Per germline, CDR1 MNHEY and CDR2 SVGAGI. V lost 4 bases, J lost 1 base, and 11 bases lay in between.

The chain carries TRBV7-2 and TRBJ2-7; the match to TRBD2 covers 10 bases. Germline trimming cut 6 bases from V and 4 bases from J; bases unmatched to any gene: 9. The germline V gene encodes CDR1 SGHTA and CDR2 FQGNSA. The CDR3 spans 15 residues. The CDR3, as DNA: TGTGCCAGCAGTTATCAGACTAGCGGGCAGTACGAGCAGTACTTC. Amino acid sequence: CASSYQTSGQYEQYF.

This clone was recorded a few times. The genes are TRBV5-1 and TRBJ2-1; D is perhaps TRBD2 (6 bases). Per the germline V gene, CDR1 is SGHRS and CDR2 is YFSETQ. CDR3 size: 16 residues. Trimming left V 0 bases short and J 10 bases short, with 20 bases between. This CDR3 reads CASSLVAANTGGEQFF. The CDR3 region has the DNA TGCGCCAGCAGCTTGGTAGCGGCTAATACTGGAGGGGAGCAGTTCTTC. The variable domain in full, with the rest retrieved from reference TRBV5-1 and TRBJ2-1, is KAGVTQTPRYLIKTRGQQVTLSCSPISGHRSVSWYQQTPGQGLQFLFEYFSETQRNKGNFPGRFSGRQFSNSRSEMNVSTLELGDSALYLCASSLVAANTGGEQFFGPGTRLTVL.

This chain links TRBV7-3 with TRBJ2-1; 13 bases map to TRBD2. This CDR3 has 16 residues. Germline V gene data show CDR1 as SGHTA and CDR2 as FQGTGA. Germline trimming cut 2 bases from V and 8 bases from J; bases unmatched to any gene: 6. CDR3 in amino acids: CASSLQGLAGVHEQFF. As DNA, the CDR3 is TGTGCCAGCAGCTTACAAGGACTAGCGGGAGTCCATGAGCAGTTCTTC.

This clone was picked up a small number of times. This sequence joins TRBV3-1 (or the pseudogene TRBV3-2) and TRBJ1-2; 11 bases are a match to TRBD1. Germline assignment: CDR1 LGHDT and CDR2 YNNKEL (reference sequence). J gave up 4 bases and V 1 base, and 14 bases lay outside the gene matches. This CDR3 has 19 residues. CDR3 bases: TGTGCCAGCAGCCAAGCTGAAGTTGGACAGGGGGCTTTAGGCTATGGCTACACCTTC. Translating it yields CASSQAEVGQGALGYGYTF.

This clone was observed a single time. The gene calls are TRBV5-5 and TRBJ2-2; D is perhaps TRBD2 (5 bases). This CDR3 spans 14 amino acids. V was pared by 3 bases and J by 0 bases, with 6 bases between. In germline, CDR1 is SGHKS, CDR2 YYEKEE (reference sequence). CDR3 nucleotides: TGTGCCAGCAGCTGGGGAGCGAACACCGGGGAGCTGTTTTTT. This gives the protein CASSWGANTGELFF.

The chain has TRBV5-1 and TRBJ1-2; 8 bases map to TRBD1. V trimming: 0 bases; J trimming: 9 bases; junction bases outside the gene matches: 7. Germline CDR1 and CDR2: SGHRS and YFSETQ. The CDR3 loop spans 14 amino acids. DNA of the CDR3: TGCGCCAGCAGCTTGGACGGGACAGGCAAAAGCTACACCTTC. It yields the protein CASSLDGTGKSYTF.

The chain couples TRBV27 to TRBJ1-4, with D maybe TRBD1 (5 bases). Germline assignment: CDR1 MNHEY and CDR2 SMNVEV (reference sequence). V was clipped by 4 bases and J by 2 bases, with 8 bases between them. This CDR3 has 14 residues. This CDR3 is CASSYGGTNEKLFF. In DNA, the CDR3 is TGTGCCAGCAGTTACGGGGGGACTAATGAAAAACTGTTTTTT.

This rearrangement joins TRBV24-1 to TRBJ2-1, with D possibly TRBD1 on 6 matching bases. V lost 4 bases to trimming and J lost 5 bases, with 17 bases between them. There are 16 residues in the CDR3. Germline values: CDR1 KGHDR, CDR2 SFDVKD. The CDR3 nucleotides read TGTGCCACCAGTGACCTGCCCGACAGGACCCACAATGAGCAGTTCTTC. Amino acid sequence: CATSDLPDRTHNEQFF.

V gene TRBV28 combines with J gene TRBJ2-7; 7 bases are a match to TRBD1. This CDR3 contains 14 residues. The V gene end was trimmed by 6 bases and the J gene end by 5 bases; junction bases not matched to a gene: 10. The germline CDR1 and CDR2 sequences are MDHEN and SYDVKM. This chain's CDR3 is CASSPTGIFDEQYF. The CDR3 coding sequence is TGTGCCAGCAGCCCGACAGGGATCTTCGACGAGCAGTACTTC.

This clone was detected once. CDR3: CASSSTSGRGYGYTDTQYF. The CDR3 DNA is TGTGCCAGCAGCTCGACTAGCGGGAGGGGGTACGGATACACAGATACGCAGTATTTT. The chain carries TRBV3-1 (or the pseudogene TRBV3-2) and TRBJ2-3; 14 bases fit TRBD2. V was clipped by 5 bases and J by 2 bases; unmatched bases: 12. The germline V gene has CDR1 LGHDT and CDR2 YNNKEL (reference sequence). There are 19 residues in the CDR3.